Below are 26 T cell receptor beta chains sequenced from a single sample in a study of blood T cell repertoires in COVID-19. Assay used: immunoSEQ multiplex PCR; TCRdb lists only in-frame clones, some missing. The data show fewer than 300,000 clones, 86% seen once. Sequenced: peripheral blood. Receptor source: a man aged 50 to 59 with COVID-19, enrolled during active disease.

The V and J genes are TRBV5-1 and TRBJ2-7, with TRBD2 as a possible D gene (6 bases). The CDR3 is 15 residues long. Trimming took 0 bases from V and 6 from J, leaving 16 bases between them. Germline values: CDR1 SGHRS, CDR2 YFSETQ. DNA for the CDR3: TGCGCCAGCAGCTTGGAGGAGGGCTCCCCTCTCGAGCAGTACTTC. Amino acid sequence: CASSLEEGSPLEQYF.

The chain employs TRBV18 and TRBJ2-5, with 7 bases lining up with TRBD2. The V segment lost 6 bases and the J segment 5 bases; nucleotides outside the gene matches: 12. In germline, CDR1 is KGHSH, CDR2 LQKENI. The CDR3 covers 15 residues. CDR3 coding DNA: TGTGCCAGCTCCCCCACTGCGGCGGGAGCTGAGACCCAGTACTTC. Protein: CASSPTAAGAETQYF.

The J gene is TRBJ1-4, the V gene TRBV24-1; 8 nucleotides align to TRBD1. J lost 6 bases, V lost 3 bases, and 5 bases had no gene match. CDR1 KGHDR and CDR2 SFDVKD come from the germline V gene. CDR3 length equals 15 residues. The CDR3 is CATSDPGQDDEKLFF. In DNA form, the CDR3 reads TGTGCCACCAGTGATCCGGGACAGGATGATGAAAAACTGTTTTTT.

This clone was seen a single time. The V gene is TRBV7-3, the J gene TRBJ2-2; 9 bases match TRBD2. Germline V CDR1 and CDR2: SGHTA, FQGTGA. Trimming at V came to 4 bases and at J to 4 bases, leaving 7 bases not matched to a gene. The CDR3 runs to 16 residues. CDR3 nucleotide sequence: TGTGCCAGCAGCTCCCTGGCGGGGGGGCGCACCGGGGAGCTGTTTTTT. Translated: CASSSLAGGRTGELFF.

In this sample, this clone turned up once. The rearrangement joins TRBV6-5 to TRBJ2-1; 9 nucleotides agree with TRBD1. The ends lost 6 bases at V and 4 bases at J; junction bases unmatched: 7. Germline V gene sequence: CDR1 MNHEY, CDR2 SVGAGI. The CDR3 covers 15 residues. The CDR3 region is CASSPGQGSYNEQFF. CDR3 bases: TGTGCCAGCAGCCCGGGACAGGGATCATACAATGAGCAGTTCTTC.

This chain uses TRBV5-4 with TRBJ2-2; D may be TRBD2 (6 bases). Per germline, CDR1 SGHNT and CDR2 YYREEE (reference sequence). The V and J ends lost 4 bases and 3 bases respectively, with 16 bases between them. There are 16 residues in the CDR3. CDR3 in amino acids: CASSPGGGPYTGELFF. Written as DNA, the CDR3 is TGTGCCAGCAGCCCCGGGGGAGGCCCTTACACCGGGGAGCTGTTTTTT.

This clone has a handful of counts. The chain employs TRBV19 and TRBJ1-5; maybe TRBD1 (5 bases). V was cut by 3 bases and J by 0 bases, with 9 bases left in between. The V gene's germline CDR1 is LNHDA and CDR2 SQIVND (reference sequence). The CDR3 runs 15 residues. CDR3 residues: CASSIGGYSNQPQHF. Here the CDR3 DNA reads TGTGCCAGTAGTATTGGGGGGTATAGCAATCAGCCCCAGCATTTT. Based on the CDR3 plus reference TRBV19 and TRBJ1-5, the full variable domain is DGGITQSPKYLFRKEGQNVTLSCEQNLNHDAMYWYRQDPGQGLRLIYYSQIVNDFQKGDIAEGYSVSREKKESFPLTVTSAQKNPTAFYLCASSIGGYSNQPQHFGDGTRLSIL.

This chain links TRBV2 with TRBJ2-2; 7 bases are a match to TRBD1. In germline, CDR1 is SNHLY, CDR2 FYNNEI. CDR3 length: 15 amino acids. V was pared by 6 bases and J by 0 bases, with 4 bases of the junction left unmatched. CDR3 protein: CASSGQAPNTGELFF. The CDR3 region has the DNA TGTGCCAGCAGCGGACAGGCCCCGAACACCGGGGAGCTGTTTTTT.

This sequence joins TRBV9 and TRBJ2-3, with 9 bases aligning to TRBD2. Looked up from germline, CDR1 is SGDLS and CDR2 is YYNGEE. V trimming: 5 bases; J trimming: 2 bases; junction bases outside the gene matches: 12. The CDR3 has 17 residues. The CDR3 coding sequence is TGTGCCAGCAGTCGGATCCCAGCGGGAGGCAACACAGATACGCAGTATTTT. Its protein is CASSRIPAGGNTDTQYF.

V usage is TRBV30 and J usage is TRBJ1-6; D not certain. The CDR3 has 13 residues. The V gene lost 0 bases and the J gene lost 7 bases, with 7 bases spanning the gap. The germline CDR1 and CDR2 sequences are GTSNPN and SVGIG (reference sequence). The CDR3 DNA sequence: TGTGCCTGGAGTGTAGGCGGGAATTCACCCCTCCACTTT. Its protein product is CAWSVGGNSPLHF.

J is TRBJ2-5 and V is TRBV5-1; 8 bases are shared with TRBD2. CDR3 length: 13 amino acids. Germline V gene sequence: CDR1 SGHRS, CDR2 YFSETQ. Germline trimming cut 6 bases from V and 4 bases from J; bases unmatched to any gene: 5. CDR3 protein: CASTPGGPETQYF. The CDR3 bases are TGCGCCAGCACCCCGGGGGGGCCAGAGACCCAGTACTTC.

V and J are TRBV9 and TRBJ1-2; D is uncertain. The V end lost 1 base, the J end lost 3 bases, and 10 bases lay between the germline ends. Germline values: CDR1 SGDLS, CDR2 YYNGEE. The CDR3 is 14 residues long. This CDR3 reads CASSVSPQDYGYTF. CDR3 sequence (DNA): TGTGCCAGCAGCGTAAGCCCCCAGGACTATGGCTACACCTTC.

V and J are TRBV28 and TRBJ1-1; D uncertain. CDR1 MDHEN and CDR2 SYDVKM come from the germline V gene. CDR3 length: 12 residues. The germline V and J ends were trimmed by 1 base and 7 bases, with 7 bases remaining between them. CDR3 DNA sequence: TGTGCCAGCAGTTTATTCAGAATTGAAGCTTTCTTT. Protein sequence: CASSLFRIEAFF.

As to this clone: The junction shows a germline mismatch at one end, possibly a read error. CDR3 amino acids: CASSLNRGDTGELFF. The CDR3 DNA sequence: TGTGCCAGCAGTTTAAACAGGGGCGACACCGGGGAGCTGTTTTTT. J is TRBJ2-2 and V is TRBV7-3, with 7 bases aligning to TRBD1. The CDR3 length is 15 residues. From germline, CDR1 is SGHTA and CDR2 FQGTGA.

The V call is TRBV5-8, the J call TRBJ2-5, with 14 bases lining up with TRBD2. CDR1 and CDR2 (germline): SGHTS, YDEGEE. Trimming removed 0 bases from V and 1 base from J; junction bases left unmatched: 5. The CDR3 runs 18 residues. This CDR3 reads CASSLAGTSGSFQETQYF. The DNA for the CDR3 is TGTGCCAGCAGCTTGGCCGGGACTAGCGGGAGTTTCCAAGAGACCCAGTACTTC.

The chain has TRBV27 and TRBJ1-6; D unclear. This CDR3 is built from 12 residues. CDR1 is MNHEY and CDR2 is SMNVEV in the germline V gene (reference sequence). The ends were cut back, 7 bases at V and 5 bases at J, with 6 bases in the middle. CDR3 in DNA: TGTGCCAGCACCCGGGATAATTCACCCCTCCACTTT. Its translation is CASTRDNSPLHF.

The rearrangement links TRBV5-4 to TRBJ2-5; TRBD1 is a possible D gene (6 bases). Looked up from germline, CDR1 is SGHNT and CDR2 is YYREEE (reference sequence). The CDR3 loop spans 15 amino acids. V was cut by 0 bases and J by 4 bases, with 13 bases left in between. The CDR3 reads CASSLGPGHPETQYF. The DNA for the CDR3 is TGTGCCAGCAGCTTGGGTCCGGGACACCCAGAGACCCAGTACTTC.

The chain links TRBV7-8 to TRBJ2-1, with 12 bases lining up with TRBD2. Looked up from germline, CDR1 is SGHVS and CDR2 is FQNEAQ. V dropped 5 bases and J dropped 6; count of bases not matched to a gene: 5. The CDR3 has 15 amino acids. CDR3 sequence reads: CASSRTSGGPNEQFF. DNA for the CDR3: TGTGCCAGCAGCCGTACTAGCGGGGGGCCCAATGAGCAGTTCTTC.

The chain combines TRBV5-6 with TRBJ1-6; D not certain. CDR1 SGHDT and CDR2 YYEEEE come from the germline V gene. Trimming stripped 1 base from V and 5 bases from J, with 7 bases between. The CDR3 is 14 amino acids. The CDR3 region is CASSLLLDNSPLHF. The CDR3 DNA reads as TGTGCCAGCAGCTTGCTCCTAGATAATTCACCCCTCCACTTT.

The chain couples TRBV5-1 to TRBJ1-2; 8 nucleotides match TRBD1. Germline-derived CDR1 and CDR2 are SGHRS and YFSETQ. The CDR3 extends over 14 amino acids. V lost 2 bases and J lost 7; bases outside the gene matches: 7. CDR3 DNA: TGCGCCAGCAGCTTCGGGCAGGGGGCAGCTGGCTACACCTTC. Its protein is CASSFGQGAAGYTF.

V usage is TRBV6-6 and J usage is TRBJ2-7; a possible D gene is TRBD1 (5 bases). V was clipped by 0 bases and J by 2 bases, with 14 bases between them. The CDR3 length is 16 residues. CDR1 and CDR2 (germline): MNHNY, SVGAGI (reference sequence). The CDR3 region has the DNA TGTGCCAGCAGTTACTCGCGCGGTAGGGGCACCTACGAGCAGTACTTC. Its translation: CASSYSRGRGTYEQYF.

Only one count was recorded for this clone. The chain joins TRBV7-3 to TRBJ2-2; D might be TRBD1 (5 bases). This CDR3 spans 13 amino acids. Germline V gene data show CDR1 as SGHTA and CDR2 as FQGTGA. Trimming took off 5 bases at V and 5 bases at J, with 9 bases between the two ends. As DNA, the CDR3 is TGTGCCAGCAGCCAGGGCCAGACCGGGGAGCTGTTTTTT. Translation: CASSQGQTGELFF.

The J gene is TRBJ1-1, the V gene TRBV25-1; 7 nucleotides match TRBD1. The length of the CDR3 is 14 residues. CDR1 is MGHDK, CDR2 SYGVNS, per germline. V trimming: 8 bases; J trimming: 5 bases; junction bases outside the gene matches: 11. CDR3 loop: CASERQGSGTEAFF. Written as DNA, the CDR3 is TGTGCCAGCGAGAGACAGGGATCGGGAACTGAAGCTTTCTTT.

A few counts support this clone. V usage is TRBV2 and J usage is TRBJ1-3, with TRBD1 identical over 7 bases. The CDR3 extends over 15 amino acids. CDR1 and CDR2 from the germline V gene are SNHLY and FYNNEI. J lost 0 bases, V lost 3 bases, and 2 bases had no gene match. The CDR3 sequence: CASSETGSSGNTIYF. CDR3 in DNA: TGTGCCAGCAGTGAGACAGGGAGCTCTGGAAACACCATATATTTT.

Remarks on this clone: The germline gene is not matched at one end of the junction; a read error may be the cause. The chain carries TRBV27 and TRBJ2-1; a weak D match, TRBD1 (6 bases). This CDR3 comprises 15 residues. From germline, CDR1 is MNHEY and CDR2 SMNVEV (reference sequence). CDR3 amino acids: CASRNYAGAYTEQFF. The CDR3 nucleotides read TGTGCCAGCAGAAATTACGCAGGGGCGTACACTGAGCAGTTCTTC.

The CDR3: CASSSSMEDKNIQYF. Here the CDR3 DNA reads TGTGCCAGCAGCTCCTCGATGGAGGACAAAAACATTCAGTACTTC. The V and J genes are TRBV5-6 and TRBJ2-4; D is perhaps TRBD2 (5 bases). This CDR3 spans 15 amino acids. With 3 bases removed from V and 3 bases from J, the gap between germline ends came to 13 bases. Germline V gene data show CDR1 as SGHDT and CDR2 as YYEEEE. Looking up the rest from reference TRBV5-6 and TRBJ2-4 gives the full variable domain: DAGVTQSPTHLIKTRGQQVTLRCSPKSGHDTVSWYQQALGQGPQFIFQYYEEEERQRGNFPDRFSGHQFPNYSSELNVNALLLGDSALYLCASSSSMEDKNIQYFGAGTRLSVL.